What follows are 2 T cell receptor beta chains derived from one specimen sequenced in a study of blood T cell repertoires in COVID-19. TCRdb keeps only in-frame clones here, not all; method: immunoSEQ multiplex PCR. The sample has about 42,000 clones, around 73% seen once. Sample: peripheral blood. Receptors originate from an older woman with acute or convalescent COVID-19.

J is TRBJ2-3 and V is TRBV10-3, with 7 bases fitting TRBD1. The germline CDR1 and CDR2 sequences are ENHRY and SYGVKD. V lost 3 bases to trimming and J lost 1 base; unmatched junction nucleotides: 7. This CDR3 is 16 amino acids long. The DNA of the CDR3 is TGTGCCATCAGTGACCTCACAGGGGCTCGCACAGATACGCAGTATTTT. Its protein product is CAISDLTGARTDTQYF.

The CDR3 reads CASSDGLAGGRTDTQYF. The CDR3 DNA reads TGTGCCAGCAGTGACGGTCTAGCGGGAGGACGCACAGATACGCAGTATTTT. This chain links TRBV6-1 with TRBJ2-3; 11 bases agree with TRBD2. Trimming at V came to 3 bases and at J to 1 base, leaving 6 bases not matched to a gene. In germline, CDR1 is MNHNS, CDR2 SASEGT. The CDR3 loop spans 17 amino acids.